A selection of T cell receptor beta chains follows, all from one sample in a study of blood T cells in healthy people across ages. TCRdb itself ran the 5' RACE reads through MiXCR, one entry per CDR3 protein. The sample has some 1,800,000 distinct CDR3 sequences; roughly two fifths are singletons. Sequencing was done on a sample of blood. The source is a human donor in good health. The CDR3 runs from the conserved cysteine through the conserved F or W. Fields, in order: CDR3 DNA, CDR3 protein, clone size, V gene, J gene, CDR3 length, D gene. The D gene is left open where the match is weak. The size field is filled for only some rows; it gives once, few, many or a size class.

CDR3 DNA: TGTGCCAGCAGCGCTGGGGGGCCCGGGGAGCTGTTTTTT
CDR3 protein: CASSAGGPGELFF
clone size: .
V gene: TRBV6-6
J gene: TRBJ2-2
CDR3 length: 13
D gene: .

CDR3 DNA: TGTGCCACCAGCAGAGTTCTTGGCGAGCAGTACTTC
CDR3 protein: CATSRVLGEQYF
clone size: .
V gene: TRBV15
J gene: TRBJ2-7
CDR3 length: 12
D gene: .

CDR3 DNA: TGCAGCGTTGAAAATCGTGGGCGCAGCACTGAAGCTTTCTTT
CDR3 protein: CSVENRGRSTEAFF
clone size: .
V gene: TRBV29-1
J gene: TRBJ1-1
CDR3 length: 14
D gene: .

CDR3 DNA: TGTGCCAGCAGTGATCAGGGGGGCACGAACACCGGGGAGCTGTTTTTT
CDR3 protein: CASSDQGGTNTGELFF
clone size: .
V gene: TRBV2
J gene: TRBJ2-2
CDR3 length: 16
D gene: .

CDR3 DNA: TGTGCCAGCAGCCAAGGGCCCTCCAGGAATACGCAGTATTTT
CDR3 protein: CASSQGPSRNTQYF
clone size: .
V gene: TRBV14
J gene: TRBJ2-3
CDR3 length: 14
D gene: .

CDR3 DNA: TGCAGCGCCGCCGTTGAAGGGAGGGGCTTATACACCTTC
CDR3 protein: CSAAVEGRGLYTF
clone size: .
V gene: TRBV29-1
J gene: TRBJ1-2
CDR3 length: 13
D gene: .

CDR3 DNA: TGCAGTGCTGTTCAGCCGGAACTTTACAATGAGCAGTTCTTC
CDR3 protein: CSAVQPELYNEQFF
clone size: .
V gene: TRBV20-1
J gene: TRBJ2-1
CDR3 length: 14
D gene: .

CDR3 DNA: TGCGCCAGCAGCCCCGGACTAGCAACTGCAGATACGCAGTATTTT
CDR3 protein: CASSPGLATADTQYF
clone size: .
V gene: TRBV5-1
J gene: TRBJ2-3
CDR3 length: 15
D gene: TRBD2

CDR3 DNA: TGTGCCAGCAGTCATAGCCGGGACAGGCCTGGCTACACCTTC
CDR3 protein: CASSHSRDRPGYTF
clone size: few
V gene: TRBV27
J gene: TRBJ1-2
CDR3 length: 14
D gene: TRBD1

CDR3 DNA: TGTGCCAGCAGCTCCTCCTTAGGTTACTTGACCCCATTCTATGGCTACACCTTC
CDR3 protein: CASSSSLGYLTPFYGYTF
clone size: .
V gene: TRBV7-8
J gene: TRBJ1-2
CDR3 length: 18
D gene: .

CDR3 DNA: TGTGCCAGCAGCGTAGGCGGACAGTCTGAAGCTTTCTTT
CDR3 protein: CASSVGGQSEAFF
clone size: .
V gene: TRBV9
J gene: TRBJ1-1
CDR3 length: 13
D gene: .

CDR3 DNA: TGTGCCACCAGCAGGGGGGTAAGGGGACAGGGTCCCCACAATGAGCAGTACTTC
CDR3 protein: CATSRGVRGQGPHNEQYF
clone size: .
V gene: TRBV15
J gene: TRBJ2-5
CDR3 length: 18
D gene: TRBD1

CDR3 DNA: TGTGCCAGCAGTTCATGGTTAGAGAAGAACACTGAAGCTTTCTTT
CDR3 protein: CASSSWLEKNTEAFF
clone size: .
V gene: TRBV28
J gene: TRBJ1-1
CDR3 length: 15
D gene: .

CDR3 DNA: TGTGCCAGCAGCCAGCTGGGACAGGGTGTTCCCTACGAGCAGTACTTC
CDR3 protein: CASSQLGQGVPYEQYF
clone size: few
V gene: TRBV5-6
J gene: TRBJ2-7
CDR3 length: 16
D gene: TRBD1

CDR3 DNA: TGCAGTGCTGACTCCGGGACAGGCACAGATACGCAGTATTTT
CDR3 protein: CSADSGTGTDTQYF
clone size: many
V gene: TRBV20-1
J gene: TRBJ2-3
CDR3 length: 14
D gene: TRBD1

CDR3 DNA: TGTGCCAGCAGTAAGGTGGGGTCGGACACTGAAGCTTTCTTT
CDR3 protein: CASSKVGSDTEAFF
clone size: .
V gene: TRBV7-9
J gene: TRBJ1-1
CDR3 length: 14
D gene: .

CDR3 DNA: TGTGCCAGCAGTGATAGTGGTCAGACGACACGATCCTACGAGCAGTACTTC
CDR3 protein: CASSDSGQTTRSYEQYF
clone size: few
V gene: TRBV25-1
J gene: TRBJ2-7
CDR3 length: 17
D gene: .

CDR3 DNA: TGTGCCAGCAGGGACGGACAGGGGATATTCAATGAGCAGTTCTTC
CDR3 protein: CASRDGQGIFNEQFF
clone size: few
V gene: TRBV12-3/TRBV12-4
J gene: TRBJ2-1
CDR3 length: 15
D gene: TRBD1

CDR3 DNA: TGTGCCACCAGTGATCTCCGGGACTATGGCTACACCTTC
CDR3 protein: CATSDLRDYGYTF
clone size: few
V gene: TRBV24-1
J gene: TRBJ1-2
CDR3 length: 13
D gene: .

CDR3 DNA: TGCGCCAGCAGCCCGACTAGCGGGTCCTACAATGAGCAGTTCTTC
CDR3 protein: CASSPTSGSYNEQFF
clone size: many
V gene: TRBV7-2
J gene: TRBJ2-1
CDR3 length: 15
D gene: TRBD2

CDR3 DNA: TGTGCCAGCAGTTACGCCAGGGAGGGGGGCCCATCTGGGGCCAACGTCCGGACTTTC
CDR3 protein: CASSYAREGGPSGANVRTF
clone size: .
V gene: TRBV6-2/TRBV6-3
J gene: TRBJ2-6
CDR3 length: 19
D gene: .

CDR3 DNA: TGTGCCACCAGCGGGGATGGGCAGGGCCGGGAAAAACTGTTTTTT
CDR3 protein: CATSGDGQGREKLFF
clone size: .
V gene: TRBV15
J gene: TRBJ1-4
CDR3 length: 15
D gene: .

CDR3 DNA: TGTGCCAGCAGCCCCGCCGGCTTCAGCGGGGGACTACAAGAGACCCAGTACTTC
CDR3 protein: CASSPAGFSGGLQETQYF
clone size: once
V gene: TRBV3-1
J gene: TRBJ2-5
CDR3 length: 18
D gene: TRBD2

CDR3 DNA: TGTGCCATCAGTCCCGCTGGAGGGGTCTCCTACGAGCAGTACTTC
CDR3 protein: CAISPAGGVSYEQYF
clone size: few
V gene: TRBV10-3
J gene: TRBJ2-7
CDR3 length: 15
D gene: .

CDR3 DNA: TGTGCCAGCAGTTACCCGAGGGGAAGGGAAGGAGAGACCCAGTACTTC
CDR3 protein: CASSYPRGREGETQYF
clone size: .
V gene: TRBV6-2/TRBV6-3
J gene: TRBJ2-5
CDR3 length: 16
D gene: .

CDR3 DNA: TGTGCCAGCAGCCAGGGGAGACTAGCGGAGCAGTTCTTC
CDR3 protein: CASSQGRLAEQFF
clone size: .
V gene: TRBV3-1
J gene: TRBJ2-1
CDR3 length: 13
D gene: TRBD2

CDR3 DNA: TGCGCCAGCAGCCGTAGCGGGGGGGATACCAATGAGCAGTTCTTC
CDR3 protein: CASSRSGGDTNEQFF
clone size: .
V gene: TRBV5-1
J gene: TRBJ2-1
CDR3 length: 15
D gene: TRBD2

CDR3 DNA: TGTGCCAGCAGCCTTAGGGTTACTAGCTCCTACGAGCAGTACTTC
CDR3 protein: CASSLRVTSSYEQYF
clone size: many
V gene: TRBV7-2
J gene: TRBJ2-7
CDR3 length: 15
D gene: .

CDR3 DNA: TGTGCCAGCAGCCGGGACAGCTATCAATATGGCTACACCTTC
CDR3 protein: CASSRDSYQYGYTF
clone size: few
V gene: TRBV6-6
J gene: TRBJ1-2
CDR3 length: 14
D gene: TRBD1

CDR3 DNA: TGCAGTGCTAGTGACGAAGTAAATCAGCCCCAGCATTTT
CDR3 protein: CSASDEVNQPQHF
clone size: few
V gene: TRBV20-1
J gene: TRBJ1-5
CDR3 length: 13
D gene: .

CDR3 DNA: TGCGCCAGCAGCCAAGTTGGCCCCCGCCCCACCTCCGAGCAGTACTTC
CDR3 protein: CASSQVGPRPTSEQYF
clone size: few
V gene: TRBV4-3
J gene: TRBJ2-7
CDR3 length: 16
D gene: .

CDR3 DNA: TGCGCCAGCAGCCAAGACTACGTCAGTCCCACAGATACGCAGTATTTT
CDR3 protein: CASSQDYVSPTDTQYF
clone size: .
V gene: TRBV4-3
J gene: TRBJ2-3
CDR3 length: 16
D gene: .

CDR3 DNA: TGTGCCAGCAGCTTAAGAGGGGTTAGCGCGGACTCCTACAATGAGCAGTTCTTC
CDR3 protein: CASSLRGVSADSYNEQFF
clone size: few
V gene: TRBV7-3
J gene: TRBJ2-1
CDR3 length: 18
D gene: .

CDR3 DNA: TGTGCCACTACAGGGGGCCCCTACGAGCAGTACTTC
CDR3 protein: CATTGGPYEQYF
clone size: .
V gene: TRBV6-5
J gene: TRBJ2-7
CDR3 length: 12
D gene: TRBD1

CDR3 DNA: TGCGCCAGCAGCTTGGACTCCATTAGCTCCTACAATGAGCAGTTCTTC
CDR3 protein: CASSLDSISSYNEQFF
clone size: .
V gene: TRBV5-1
J gene: TRBJ2-1
CDR3 length: 16
D gene: .

CDR3 DNA: TGTGCCAGCAGCCATCGTGGCAGGGGCTATGGCTACACCTTC
CDR3 protein: CASSHRGRGYGYTF
clone size: few
V gene: TRBV3-1
J gene: TRBJ1-2
CDR3 length: 14
D gene: .

CDR3 DNA: TGCGCCAGCAGCTTGGCCTATGACGTCGGTTATGGCTACACCTTC
CDR3 protein: CASSLAYDVGYGYTF
clone size: few
V gene: TRBV5-1
J gene: TRBJ1-2
CDR3 length: 15
D gene: .

CDR3 DNA: TGTGCCAGCAGCGTAGGAAGCTTGCGGGACCGTGAAAAACTGTTTTTT
CDR3 protein: CASSVGSLRDREKLFF
clone size: .
V gene: TRBV9
J gene: TRBJ1-4
CDR3 length: 16
D gene: .

CDR3 DNA: TGCAGTGTCGGCGGGGCTTACAATGAGCAGTTCTTC
CDR3 protein: CSVGGAYNEQFF
clone size: few
V gene: TRBV20-1
J gene: TRBJ2-1
CDR3 length: 12
D gene: .

CDR3 DNA: TGCAGTGCTAGAGATCGGCGGGTAACCTACAATGAGCAGTTCTTC
CDR3 protein: CSARDRRVTYNEQFF
clone size: once
V gene: TRBV20-1
J gene: TRBJ2-1
CDR3 length: 15
D gene: .

CDR3 DNA: TGTGCCACCAGCAGAGATCTAGGGCTGGGGGAGACCCAGTACTTC
CDR3 protein: CATSRDLGLGETQYF
clone size: .
V gene: TRBV15
J gene: TRBJ2-5
CDR3 length: 15
D gene: .

CDR3 DNA: TGCAGTGCCCCCCCCGGGACCGGCATCGGGCATCGGGGTCCTTACGAGCAGTACTTC
CDR3 protein: CSAPPGTGIGHRGPYEQYF
clone size: few
V gene: TRBV20-1
J gene: TRBJ2-7
CDR3 length: 19
D gene: .

CDR3 DNA: TGTGCCAGCAGTGTCGGAGACGGGGAGCGTATCACCGGGGAGCTGTTTTTT
CDR3 protein: CASSVGDGERITGELFF
clone size: few
V gene: TRBV2
J gene: TRBJ2-2
CDR3 length: 17
D gene: .

CDR3 DNA: TGTGCCAGCACCGTACTAGCGGGGGCCGGCAATGAGCAGTTCTTC
CDR3 protein: CASTVLAGAGNEQFF
clone size: few
V gene: TRBV6-1
J gene: TRBJ2-1
CDR3 length: 15
D gene: TRBD2

CDR3 DNA: TGTGCCAGCAGTGAATTTGTGAGCACTGAAGCTTTCTTT
CDR3 protein: CASSEFVSTEAFF
clone size: .
V gene: TRBV6-1
J gene: TRBJ1-1
CDR3 length: 13
D gene: .

CDR3 DNA: TGTGCCAGCAGTTTACCCGGACGGGGTACAGGGAAAAAGTATTTGCGGCCGTACTTC
CDR3 protein: CASSLPGRGTGKKYLRPYF
clone size: few
V gene: TRBV28
J gene: TRBJ2-7
CDR3 length: 19
D gene: .

CDR3 DNA: TGTGCCAGCAGCTTCTACCGCTATGGCTACACCTTC
CDR3 protein: CASSFYRYGYTF
clone size: few
V gene: TRBV7-2
J gene: TRBJ1-2
CDR3 length: 12
D gene: .

CDR3 DNA: TGTGCCAGCAGACACGGGAAAGAGACCCAGTACTTC
CDR3 protein: CASRHGKETQYF
clone size: many
V gene: TRBV7-6
J gene: TRBJ2-5
CDR3 length: 12
D gene: .

CDR3 DNA: TGCGCCAGCAGCTTCGCAGGACAGGGATCCACTGAAGCTTTCTTT
CDR3 protein: CASSFAGQGSTEAFF
clone size: once
V gene: TRBV5-1
J gene: TRBJ1-1
CDR3 length: 15
D gene: TRBD1

CDR3 DNA: TGTGCCAGCAGTGTCCCGGGGGCGGGCACTGAAGCTTTCTTT
CDR3 protein: CASSVPGAGTEAFF
clone size: few
V gene: TRBV6-1
J gene: TRBJ1-1
CDR3 length: 14
D gene: .

CDR3 DNA: TGTGCCTGGGACAGGGGGGGGCTCTCGGGGGCCAACGTCCTGACTTTC
CDR3 protein: CAWDRGGLSGANVLTF
clone size: .
V gene: TRBV30
J gene: TRBJ2-6
CDR3 length: 16
D gene: TRBD1

CDR3 DNA: TGTGCCAGCAGCCAGGAGGGGACGGGGTATGGCTACACCTTC
CDR3 protein: CASSQEGTGYGYTF
clone size: .
V gene: TRBV7-2
J gene: TRBJ1-2
CDR3 length: 14
D gene: .

CDR3 DNA: TGCAGTGCTAGAGACCCGGGACAGAGCTCCTACGAGCAGTACTTC
CDR3 protein: CSARDPGQSSYEQYF
clone size: .
V gene: TRBV20-1
J gene: TRBJ2-7
CDR3 length: 15
D gene: TRBD1

CDR3 DNA: TGTGCCAGCAGTTTCCCCTTGAGTGGGGGGTCCACAGATACGCAGTATTTT
CDR3 protein: CASSFPLSGGSTDTQYF
clone size: many
V gene: TRBV28
J gene: TRBJ2-3
CDR3 length: 17
D gene: .

CDR3 DNA: TGTGCCAGCAGCGAGACAGGGGGCTTCAACAACTATGGCTACACCTTC
CDR3 protein: CASSETGGFNNYGYTF
clone size: .
V gene: TRBV9
J gene: TRBJ1-2
CDR3 length: 16
D gene: TRBD1

CDR3 DNA: TGCAGCGTTTGGGACTACGCATCCTACGAGCAGTACTTC
CDR3 protein: CSVWDYASYEQYF
clone size: .
V gene: TRBV29-1
J gene: TRBJ2-7
CDR3 length: 13
D gene: TRBD2

CDR3 DNA: TGTACCAGCAGCCGGTTGTGGGGCCACGAGCAGTACTTC
CDR3 protein: CTSSRLWGHEQYF
clone size: .
V gene: TRBV5-5
J gene: TRBJ2-7
CDR3 length: 13
D gene: .